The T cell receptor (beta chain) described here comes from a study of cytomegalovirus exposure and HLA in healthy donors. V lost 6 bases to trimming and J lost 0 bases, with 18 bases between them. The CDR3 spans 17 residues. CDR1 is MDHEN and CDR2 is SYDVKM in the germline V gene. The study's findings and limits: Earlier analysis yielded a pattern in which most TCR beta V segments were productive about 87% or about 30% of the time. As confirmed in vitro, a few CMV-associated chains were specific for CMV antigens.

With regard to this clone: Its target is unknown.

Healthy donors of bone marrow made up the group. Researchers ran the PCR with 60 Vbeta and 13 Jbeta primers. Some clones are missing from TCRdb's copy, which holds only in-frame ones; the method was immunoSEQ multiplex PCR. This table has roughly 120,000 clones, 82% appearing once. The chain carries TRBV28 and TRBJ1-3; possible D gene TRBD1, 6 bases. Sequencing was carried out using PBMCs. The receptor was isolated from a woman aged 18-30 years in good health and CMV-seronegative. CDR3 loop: CASSTNQGKFSGNTIYF. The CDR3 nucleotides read TGTGCCAGCAGCACCAACCAGGGGAAGTTCTCTGGAAACACCATATATTTT.